This T cell receptor beta chain comes out of a study of blood T cell repertoires in COVID-19. Across the whole study: The United States, Italy and Spain were the sources of the acute and convalescent COVID-19 samples. Sources were T cells, B-cell-depleted T cells, or PBMCs; the material itself was cDNA or gDNA.

In the original processing: Estimation of nucleated cell counts relied on the amplification of reference gene primers. Sequencing used immunoSEQ multiplex PCR; TCRdb keeps in-frame clones, though not all of them. The D gene and trimming were derived from the DNA, and the V and J assignments and clone size from that table. The table shows nearly 300,000 clones, with about 91% occurring only once. Trimming at V came to 4 bases and at J to 8 bases, leaving 11 bases not matched to a gene. This CDR3 region has 14 residues. Germline loops: CDR1 SGHTS, CDR2 YDEGEE. This clonotype was obtained from a woman in her thirties who had recovered from COVID-19. Sequenced: peripheral blood. The V and J genes are TRBV5-8 and TRBJ1-1; the match to TRBD1 covers 7 bases. The DNA of the CDR3 is TGTGCCAGCAGCCCTCGAGGTTCGGACAGGGAAGCTTTCTTT. Translated, it gives CASSPRGSDREAFF.